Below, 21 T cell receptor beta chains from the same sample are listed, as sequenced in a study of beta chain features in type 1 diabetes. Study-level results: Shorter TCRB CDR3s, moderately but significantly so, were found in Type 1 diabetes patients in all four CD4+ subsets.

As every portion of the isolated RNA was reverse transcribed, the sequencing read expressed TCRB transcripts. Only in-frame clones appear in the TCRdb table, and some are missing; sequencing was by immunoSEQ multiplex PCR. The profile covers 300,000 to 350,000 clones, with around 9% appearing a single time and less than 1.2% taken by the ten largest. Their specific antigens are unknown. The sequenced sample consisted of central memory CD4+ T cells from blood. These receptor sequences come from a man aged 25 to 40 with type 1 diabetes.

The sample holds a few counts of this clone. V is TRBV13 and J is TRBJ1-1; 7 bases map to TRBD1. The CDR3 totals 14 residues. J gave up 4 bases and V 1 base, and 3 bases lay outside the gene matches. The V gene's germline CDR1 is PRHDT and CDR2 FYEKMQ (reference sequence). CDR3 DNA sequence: TGTGCCAGCAGCTTAGCACAGGGGAGCACTGAAGCTTTCTTT. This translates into CASSLAQGSTEAFF.

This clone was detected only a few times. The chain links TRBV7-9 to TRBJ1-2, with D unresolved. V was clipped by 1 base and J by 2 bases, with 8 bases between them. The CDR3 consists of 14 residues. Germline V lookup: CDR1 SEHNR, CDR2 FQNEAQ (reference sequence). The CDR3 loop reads CASSLGDPNYGYTF. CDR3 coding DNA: TGTGCCAGCAGCTTAGGAGACCCAAACTATGGCTACACCTTC.

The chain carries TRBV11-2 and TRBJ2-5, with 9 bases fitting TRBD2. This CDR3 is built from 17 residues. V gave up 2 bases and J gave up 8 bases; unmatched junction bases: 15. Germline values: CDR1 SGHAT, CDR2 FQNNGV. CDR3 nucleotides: TGTGCCAGCAGCTTACCCCTTAGACTAGCGGTCTTCGGAACCCAGTACTTC. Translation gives CASSLPLRLAVFGTQYF. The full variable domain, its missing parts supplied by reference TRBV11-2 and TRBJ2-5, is EAGVAQSPRYKIIEKRQSVAFWCNPISGHATLYWYQQILGQGPKLLIQFQNNGVVDDSQLPKDRFSAERLKGVDSTLKIQPAKLEDSAVYLCASSLPLRLAVFGTQYFGPGTRLLVL.

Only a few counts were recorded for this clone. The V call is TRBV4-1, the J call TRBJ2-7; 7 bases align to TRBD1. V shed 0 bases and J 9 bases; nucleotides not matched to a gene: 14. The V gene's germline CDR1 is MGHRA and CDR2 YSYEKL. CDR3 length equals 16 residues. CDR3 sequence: CASSQDETGYASGQYF. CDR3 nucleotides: TGCGCCAGCAGCCAAGATGAGACAGGGTATGCCTCCGGGCAGTACTTC.

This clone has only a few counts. CDR3 loop: CASRDGTAGSPLHF. The CDR3 nucleotides are TGCGCCAGCAGGGATGGGACCGCCGGTTCACCCCTCCACTTT. The chain has TRBV5-1 and TRBJ1-6; D is perhaps TRBD1 (5 bases). Between the trimmed V and J ends, which lost 5 bases and 9 bases, there was a span of 15 bases. Per the germline V gene, CDR1 is SGHRS and CDR2 is YFSETQ. CDR3 length: 14 residues.

This CDR3 is CASSHPDRTLQTQYF. As DNA, the CDR3 is TGTGCCAGCAGCCACCCAGATCGGACCTTGCAGACCCAGTACTTC. This rearrangement joins TRBV7-2 to TRBJ2-5; no firm D call. V was pared by 5 bases and J by 6 bases, with 19 bases between. The germline gives CDR1 SGHTA, CDR2 FQGNSA. The CDR3 is 15 residues long.

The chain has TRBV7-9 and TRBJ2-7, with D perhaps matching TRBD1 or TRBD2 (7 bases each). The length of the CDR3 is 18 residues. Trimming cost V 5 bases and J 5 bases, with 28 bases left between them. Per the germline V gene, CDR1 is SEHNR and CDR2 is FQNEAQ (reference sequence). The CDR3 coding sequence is TGTGCCAGCAGCCAGAGACAGGGTGGGACTAAACCGAGGAACGAGCAGTACTTC. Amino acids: CASSQRQGGTKPRNEQYF.

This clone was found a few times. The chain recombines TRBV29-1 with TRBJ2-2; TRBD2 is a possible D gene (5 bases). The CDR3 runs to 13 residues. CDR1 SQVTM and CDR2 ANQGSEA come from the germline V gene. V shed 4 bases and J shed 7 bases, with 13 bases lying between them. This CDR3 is CSVGRGMSGELFF. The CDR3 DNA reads TGCAGCGTTGGACGAGGGATGAGCGGGGAGCTGTTTTTT.

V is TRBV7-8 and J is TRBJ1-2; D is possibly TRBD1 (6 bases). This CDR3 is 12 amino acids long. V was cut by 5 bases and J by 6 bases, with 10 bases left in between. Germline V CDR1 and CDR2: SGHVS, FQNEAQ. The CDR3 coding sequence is TGTGCCAGCAGCGACAGACAGGATGGCTACACCTTC. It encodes CASSDRQDGYTF. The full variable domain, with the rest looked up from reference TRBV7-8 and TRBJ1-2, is GAGVSQSPRYKVAKRGQDVALRCDPISGHVSLFWYQQALGQGPEFLTYFQNEAQLDKSGLPSDRFFAERPEGSVSTLKIQRTQQEDSAVYLCASSDRQDGYTFGSGTRLTVV.

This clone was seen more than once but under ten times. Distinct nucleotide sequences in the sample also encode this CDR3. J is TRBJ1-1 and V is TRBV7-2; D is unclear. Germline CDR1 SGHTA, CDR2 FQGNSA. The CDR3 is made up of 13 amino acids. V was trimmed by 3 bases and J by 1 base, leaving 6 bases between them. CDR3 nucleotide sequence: TGTGCCAGCAGCTTGAGGTGGAACACTGAAGCTTTCTTT. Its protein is CASSLRWNTEAFF.

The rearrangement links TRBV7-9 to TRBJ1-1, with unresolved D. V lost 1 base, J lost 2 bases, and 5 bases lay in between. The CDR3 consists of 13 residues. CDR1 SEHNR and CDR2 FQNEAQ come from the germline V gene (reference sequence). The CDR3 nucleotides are TGTGCCAGCAGCTTAGAACCTAACACTGAAGCTTTCTTT. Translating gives CASSLEPNTEAFF.

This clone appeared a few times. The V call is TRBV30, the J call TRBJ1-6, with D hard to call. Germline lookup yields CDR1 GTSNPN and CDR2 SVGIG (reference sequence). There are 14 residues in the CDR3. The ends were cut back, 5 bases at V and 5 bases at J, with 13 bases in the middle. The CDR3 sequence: CAWARTSNNSPLHF. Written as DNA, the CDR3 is TGTGCCTGGGCCCGTACAAGCAATAATTCACCCCTCCACTTT.

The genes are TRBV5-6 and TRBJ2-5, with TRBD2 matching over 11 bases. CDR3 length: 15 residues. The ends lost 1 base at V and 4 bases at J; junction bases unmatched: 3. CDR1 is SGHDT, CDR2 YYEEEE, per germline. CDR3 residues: CASSLRLAGGETQYF. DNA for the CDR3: TGTGCCAGCAGCTTGCGGCTAGCGGGGGGAGAGACCCAGTACTTC.

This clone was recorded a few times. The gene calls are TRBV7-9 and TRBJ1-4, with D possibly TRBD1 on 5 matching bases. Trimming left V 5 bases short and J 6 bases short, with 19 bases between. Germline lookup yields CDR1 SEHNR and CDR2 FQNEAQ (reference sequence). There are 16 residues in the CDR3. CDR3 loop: CASSPAVGADHEKLFF. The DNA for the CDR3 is TGTGCCAGCAGCCCGGCGGTTGGGGCCGATCATGAAAAACTGTTTTTT.

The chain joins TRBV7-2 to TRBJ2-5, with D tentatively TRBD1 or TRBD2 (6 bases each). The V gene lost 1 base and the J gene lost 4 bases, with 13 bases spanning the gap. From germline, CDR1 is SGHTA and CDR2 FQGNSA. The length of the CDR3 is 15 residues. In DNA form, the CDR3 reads TGTGCCAGCAGCTTAGTAGGGGGGCCTACAGAGACCCAGTACTTC. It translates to CASSLVGGPTETQYF.

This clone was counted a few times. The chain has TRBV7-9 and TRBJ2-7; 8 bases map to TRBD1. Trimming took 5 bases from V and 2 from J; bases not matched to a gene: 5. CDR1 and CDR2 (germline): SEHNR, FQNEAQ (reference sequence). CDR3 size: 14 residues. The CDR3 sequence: CASSRQDRAYEQYF. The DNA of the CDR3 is TGTGCCAGCAGCCGCCAGGACAGGGCCTACGAGCAGTACTTC.

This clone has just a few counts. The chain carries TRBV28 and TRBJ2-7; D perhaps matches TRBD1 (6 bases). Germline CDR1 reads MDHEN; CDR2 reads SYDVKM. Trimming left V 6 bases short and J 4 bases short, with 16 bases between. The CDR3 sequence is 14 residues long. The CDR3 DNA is TGTGCCAGCAGACCTACAGGGTTCCCTTACGAGCAGTACTTC. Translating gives CASRPTGFPYEQYF.

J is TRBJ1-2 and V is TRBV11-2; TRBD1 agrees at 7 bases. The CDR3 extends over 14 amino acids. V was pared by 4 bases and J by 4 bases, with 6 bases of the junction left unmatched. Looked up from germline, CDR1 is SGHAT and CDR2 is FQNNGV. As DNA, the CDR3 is TGTGCCAGCAGCTCTGCAGGGGGGCCCTATGGCTACACCTTC. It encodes CASSSAGGPYGYTF. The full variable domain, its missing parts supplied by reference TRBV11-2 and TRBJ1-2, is EAGVAQSPRYKIIEKRQSVAFWCNPISGHATLYWYQQILGQGPKLLIQFQNNGVVDDSQLPKDRFSAERLKGVDSTLKIQPAKLEDSAVYLCASSSAGGPYGYTFGSGTRLTVV.

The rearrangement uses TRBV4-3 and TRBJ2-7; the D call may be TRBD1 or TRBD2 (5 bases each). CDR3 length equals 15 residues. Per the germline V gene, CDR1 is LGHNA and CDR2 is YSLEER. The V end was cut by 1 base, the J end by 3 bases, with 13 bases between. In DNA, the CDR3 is TGCGCCAGCAGCCAAGCCGGGACGGGCAGCTACGAGCAGTACTTC. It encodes CASSQAGTGSYEQYF.

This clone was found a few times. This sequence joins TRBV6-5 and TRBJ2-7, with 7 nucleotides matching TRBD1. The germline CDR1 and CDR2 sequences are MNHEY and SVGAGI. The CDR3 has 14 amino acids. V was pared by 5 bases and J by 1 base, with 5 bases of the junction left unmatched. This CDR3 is CASSDYRGSYEQYF. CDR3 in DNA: TGTGCCAGCAGTGATTACAGGGGTTCCTACGAGCAGTACTTC.

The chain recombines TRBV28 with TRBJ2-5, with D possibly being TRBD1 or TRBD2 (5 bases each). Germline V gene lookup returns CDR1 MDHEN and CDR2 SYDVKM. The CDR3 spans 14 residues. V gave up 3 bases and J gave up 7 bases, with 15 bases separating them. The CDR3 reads CASSFGGAGVTQYF. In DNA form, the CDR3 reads TGTGCCAGCAGTTTTGGGGGTGCCGGGGTGACCCAGTACTTC.